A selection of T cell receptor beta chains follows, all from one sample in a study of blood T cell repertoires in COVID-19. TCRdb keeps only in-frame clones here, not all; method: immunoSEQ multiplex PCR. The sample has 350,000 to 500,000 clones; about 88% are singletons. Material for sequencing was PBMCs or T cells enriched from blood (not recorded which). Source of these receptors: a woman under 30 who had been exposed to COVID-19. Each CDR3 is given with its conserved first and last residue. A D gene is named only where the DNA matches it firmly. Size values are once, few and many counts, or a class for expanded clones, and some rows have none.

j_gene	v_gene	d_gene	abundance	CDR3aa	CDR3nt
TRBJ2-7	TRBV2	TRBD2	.	CASSEGGLAGVGYNEQYF	TGTGCCAGCAGTGAAGGGGGTCTGGCGGGAGTAGGGTATAACGAGCAGTACTTC
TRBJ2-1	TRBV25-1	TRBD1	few	CASRESRGQGPNNEQFF	TGTGCCAGCAGGGAATCTAGGGGACAGGGACCCAACAATGAGCAGTTCTTC
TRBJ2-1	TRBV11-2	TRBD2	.	CASSPGVGGGPGEQFF	TGTGCCAGCAGCCCGGGTGTTGGCGGGGGTCCAGGTGAGCAGTTCTTC
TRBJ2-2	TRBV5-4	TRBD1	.	CASSRGQGVTGELFF	TGTGCCAGCAGCCGGGGACAGGGGGTCACCGGGGAGCTGTTTTTT
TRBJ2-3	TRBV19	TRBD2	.	CASTHLAGITDTQYF	TGTGCCAGTACACACCTAGCGGGCATCACAGATACGCAGTATTTT
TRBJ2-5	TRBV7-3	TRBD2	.	CASSRRLAGGYEETQYF	TGTGCCAGCAGTAGACGACTAGCGGGGGGGTACGAAGAGACCCAGTACTTC
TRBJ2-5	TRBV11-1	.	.	CASSPREQGETQYF	TGTGCCAGCAGCCCAAGGGAACAGGGAGAGACCCAGTACTTC
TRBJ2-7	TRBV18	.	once	CASSPGPGAGEQYF	TGTGCCAGCTCACCGGGGCCCGGGGCGGGAGAGCAGTACTTC
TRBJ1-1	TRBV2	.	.	CASSAISGTEAFF	TGTGCCAGCAGTGCCATCTCGGGCACTGAAGCTTTCTTT
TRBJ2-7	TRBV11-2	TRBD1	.	CASSPGNRGRQYF	TGTGCCAGCAGCCCAGGAAACAGGGGGCGGCAGTACTTC
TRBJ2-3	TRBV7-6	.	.	CASSAARASVTDTQYF	TGTGCCAGCAGCGCCGCCCGCGCGAGCGTCACAGATACGCAGTATTTT
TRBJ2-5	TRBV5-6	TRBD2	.	CASSFVSSRAGGQETQYF	TGTGCCAGCAGCTTCGTCAGCAGTAGGGCGGGGGGACAAGAGACCCAGTACTTC
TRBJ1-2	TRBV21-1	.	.	CASSPRDRAGYTF	TGTGCCAGCAGCCCTCGGGACAGGGCCGGCTACACCTTC
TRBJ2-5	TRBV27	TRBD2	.	CASLLAGDNQETQYF	TGTGCCAGTTTGCTAGCGGGAGATAATCAAGAGACCCAGTACTTC
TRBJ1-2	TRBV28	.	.	CASSSGDLYYGYTF	TGTGCCAGCAGTTCAGGGGACCTCTATTATGGCTACACCTTC
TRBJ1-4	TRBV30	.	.	CASRTRANEKLFF	TGTGCCTCCCGTACCAGGGCTAATGAAAAACTGTTTTTT
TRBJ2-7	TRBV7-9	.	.	CASSGAYEQYF	TGTGCCAGTTCCGGGGCCTACGAGCAGTACTTC
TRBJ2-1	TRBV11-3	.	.	CASSLEWSLGLHNEQFF	TGTGCCAGCAGCTTAGAATGGTCGTTAGGACTGCATAATGAGCAGTTCTTC
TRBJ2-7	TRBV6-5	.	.	CASSYSGGSEGYEQYF	TGTGCCAGCAGTTACTCGGGCGGGTCAGAAGGCTACGAGCAGTACTTC
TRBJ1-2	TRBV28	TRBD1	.	CASSFEGQGPIYGYTF	TGTGCCAGCAGTTTCGAGGGACAGGGCCCTATCTATGGCTACACCTTC
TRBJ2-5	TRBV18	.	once	CASSPGQKETQYF	TGTGCCAGCTCACCAGGACAGAAAGAGACCCAGTACTTC
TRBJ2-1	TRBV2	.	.	CASSSVTNYNEQFF	TGTGCCAGCAGTTCGGTGACTAACTACAATGAGCAGTTCTTC
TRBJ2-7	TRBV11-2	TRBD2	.	CASSVKRGLSYEQYF	TGTGCCAGCAGCGTAAAGCGGGGCTTATCCTACGAGCAGTACTTC
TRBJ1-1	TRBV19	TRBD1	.	CASSIDRTGEPTEAFF	TGTGCCAGTAGTATAGATCGGACAGGGGAGCCCACTGAAGCTTTCTTT
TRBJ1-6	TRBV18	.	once	CASSPTMGGTNSPLHF	TGTGCCAGCTCACCGACGATGGGAGGGACCAATTCACCCCTCCACTTT
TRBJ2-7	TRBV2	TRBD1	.	CASSQQGVGYEQYF	TGTGCCAGCAGCCAACAGGGGGTTGGGTACGAGCAGTACTTC
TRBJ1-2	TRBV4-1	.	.	CASSQGDSAVPNYGYTF	TGCGCCAGCAGCCAAGGCGACAGTGCAGTTCCTAACTATGGCTACACCTTC